This is a list of T cell receptor beta chains from one sample in a study of blood T cells in healthy people across ages. TCRdb recomputed calls from the 5' RACE reads with MiXCR, one row per CDR3 protein. The sample has about 1.8 million distinct CDR3 sequences; roughly 50% are singletons. What was sequenced was blood. The receptors originated from a woman aged 40 to 55 in good health. Each CDR3 is given with its conserved first and last residue. D genes are given only for firm matches. Expanded clones get a size class; other rows say once, few or many, or leave the size out.

CDR3 DNA: TGTGCCAGCAGCATATTAAACAGGCTGAGGAATGGCTACACCTTC
CDR3 protein: CASSILNRLRNGYTF
J gene: TRBJ1-2
V gene: TRBV7-2
clone size: NA
D gene: NA

CDR3 DNA: TGTGCCAGCAGCTTAGTCCCCCTCCTCCTCGAGGAGACCCAGTACTTC
CDR3 protein: CASSLVPLLLEETQYF
J gene: TRBJ2-5
V gene: TRBV7-2
clone size: NA
D gene: NA

CDR3 DNA: TGCGCCAGCAGCCAAGATCTGGGAGCCGGAGGCTACACCTTC
CDR3 protein: CASSQDLGAGGYTF
J gene: TRBJ1-2
V gene: TRBV4-3
clone size: NA
D gene: NA

CDR3 DNA: TGCAGCGTTGAAACGGCAGTAAAAGGGGAGACCCAGTACTTC
CDR3 protein: CSVETAVKGETQYF
J gene: TRBJ2-5
V gene: TRBV29-1
clone size: few
D gene: NA

CDR3 DNA: TGTGCCACCAGCAGAGATCAGCTAGCGGGGGTCAATGAGCAGTTCTTC
CDR3 protein: CATSRDQLAGVNEQFF
J gene: TRBJ2-1
V gene: TRBV15
clone size: many
D gene: TRBD2

CDR3 DNA: TGTGCCAGCAGACCCTGGGGACAGGGCTTGGAAGATACGCAGTATTTT
CDR3 protein: CASRPWGQGLEDTQYF
J gene: TRBJ2-3
V gene: TRBV27
clone size: NA
D gene: TRBD1

CDR3 DNA: TGCAGTGCTTCACGAGCGATGAACTCGGGTACGCAGTATTTT
CDR3 protein: CSASRAMNSGTQYF
J gene: TRBJ2-3
V gene: TRBV20-1
clone size: NA
D gene: NA

CDR3 DNA: TGTGCCAGCAGTTACTCCACTTGGGCAGGCGGTGGCTACACCTTC
CDR3 protein: CASSYSTWAGGGYTF
J gene: TRBJ1-2
V gene: TRBV6-5
clone size: NA
D gene: NA

CDR3 DNA: TGCAGCGTAAGGGGAGGCTATGGCTACACCTTC
CDR3 protein: CSVRGGYGYTF
J gene: TRBJ1-2
V gene: TRBV29-1
clone size: many
D gene: NA

CDR3 DNA: TGCGCCAGCAGCCAAGACCTAACTAGCGGGGCTAGGACCCAGTACTTC
CDR3 protein: CASSQDLTSGARTQYF
J gene: TRBJ2-5
V gene: TRBV4-3
clone size: NA
D gene: TRBD2

CDR3 DNA: TGCGCCAGCAGCCAAGATCTACTAGGAGGCCCCCCCCCAGATACGCAGTATTTT
CDR3 protein: CASSQDLLGGPPPDTQYF
J gene: TRBJ2-3
V gene: TRBV4-1
clone size: NA
D gene: NA

CDR3 DNA: TGTGCCAGCAGCCAAACCTACGAGCAGTACTTC
CDR3 protein: CASSQTYEQYF
J gene: TRBJ2-7
V gene: TRBV6-2/TRBV6-3
clone size: many
D gene: NA

CDR3 DNA: TGCAGTGCTAGGAGGACCGACCCTTTCTACGAGCAGTACTTC
CDR3 protein: CSARRTDPFYEQYF
J gene: TRBJ2-7
V gene: TRBV20-1
clone size: NA
D gene: NA

CDR3 DNA: TGTGCCAGCAGTTTTGACAGGGTAGGCAATGAGCAGTACTTC
CDR3 protein: CASSFDRVGNEQYF
J gene: TRBJ2-5
V gene: TRBV6-2/TRBV6-3
clone size: NA
D gene: TRBD1

CDR3 DNA: TGTGCCAGCAGCTTCCAACGACTAGCGAGGGCGTCTGAGACCCAGTACTTC
CDR3 protein: CASSFQRLARASETQYF
J gene: TRBJ2-5
V gene: TRBV7-2
clone size: NA
D gene: TRBD2

CDR3 DNA: TGCGCCAGCAGGATTACTGGAGGGGTCAGCGGGGAGCTGTTTTTT
CDR3 protein: CASRITGGVSGELFF
J gene: TRBJ2-2
V gene: TRBV5-1
clone size: NA
D gene: NA

CDR3 DNA: TGTGCCAGCAAAGGGAGGGACTATGGCTACACCTTC
CDR3 protein: CASKGRDYGYTF
J gene: TRBJ1-2
V gene: TRBV7-9
clone size: few
D gene: NA

CDR3 DNA: TGTGCCAGCTCACCATACACGAGTAATGAGCAGTTCTTC
CDR3 protein: CASSPYTSNEQFF
J gene: TRBJ2-1
V gene: TRBV18
clone size: NA
D gene: NA

CDR3 DNA: TGTGCCATCAGTGATGGGGCTCTCCCGTCCTGCGAGCAGTACTTC
CDR3 protein: CAISDGALPSCEQYF
J gene: TRBJ2-7
V gene: TRBV10-3
clone size: once
D gene: NA

CDR3 DNA: TGCAGTGCCCGAGGAGACTATAATTCACCCCTCCACTTT
CDR3 protein: CSARGDYNSPLHF
J gene: TRBJ1-6
V gene: TRBV20-1
clone size: NA
D gene: NA

CDR3 DNA: TGCGCCAGCAGCCACCCCCTTCGGGTCCGTGAGCAGTACTTC
CDR3 protein: CASSHPLRVREQYF
J gene: TRBJ2-7
V gene: TRBV4-1
clone size: few
D gene: NA

CDR3 DNA: TGTGCCAGCAGCTTAGGGGACAAGTATAATTCACCCCTCCACTTT
CDR3 protein: CASSLGDKYNSPLHF
J gene: TRBJ1-6
V gene: TRBV7-9
clone size: once
D gene: NA

CDR3 DNA: TGCGCCAGCAGCCTCGGCCGTCTAGCGGGGGGTGGAGAGACCCAGTACTTC
CDR3 protein: CASSLGRLAGGGETQYF
J gene: TRBJ2-5
V gene: TRBV5-1
clone size: NA
D gene: TRBD2

CDR3 DNA: TGTGCCAGCAGCCCAAGCAGGACAGGGTTTGGCGAGCAGTACTTC
CDR3 protein: CASSPSRTGFGEQYF
J gene: TRBJ2-7
V gene: TRBV7-9
clone size: few
D gene: TRBD1

CDR3 DNA: TGTGCCAGCAGTTACTCGATGTCGGGCCAGGGGCTAGCCAAAAACATTCAGTACTTC
CDR3 protein: CASSYSMSGQGLAKNIQYF
J gene: TRBJ2-4
V gene: TRBV6-2/TRBV6-3
clone size: NA
D gene: NA

CDR3 DNA: TGTGCCAGCAGTTATGCCCAGGGCCCGAACTATGGCTACACCTTC
CDR3 protein: CASSYAQGPNYGYTF
J gene: TRBJ1-2
V gene: TRBV6-6
clone size: NA
D gene: NA

CDR3 DNA: TGTGCTGGGACTAGCGGGGGGGTCAATGAGCAGTTCTTC
CDR3 protein: CAGTSGGVNEQFF
J gene: TRBJ2-1
V gene: TRBV12-5
clone size: once
D gene: TRBD2

CDR3 DNA: TGTACCAGCAGTCGCGGGGGCTCTGGGGCCAACGTCCTGACTTTC
CDR3 protein: CTSSRGGSGANVLTF
J gene: TRBJ2-6
V gene: TRBV28
clone size: NA
D gene: TRBD2

CDR3 DNA: TGCAGTGCTAGAGATGAGCGGGACAGGGGAAAGGTCGAATACAATGAGCAGTTCTTC
CDR3 protein: CSARDERDRGKVEYNEQFF
J gene: TRBJ2-1
V gene: TRBV20-1
clone size: few
D gene: TRBD1

CDR3 DNA: TGCAGTGCTGTAACCACGGGACAGCAACCCCACGAGCAGTACTTC
CDR3 protein: CSAVTTGQQPHEQYF
J gene: TRBJ2-7
V gene: TRBV20-1
clone size: NA
D gene: TRBD1

CDR3 DNA: TGCAGTGCTAGAGAGAGACTTACGTCCTACAATGAGCAGTTCTTC
CDR3 protein: CSARERLTSYNEQFF
J gene: TRBJ2-1
V gene: TRBV20-1
clone size: NA
D gene: NA

CDR3 DNA: TGTGCCAGCAGCTTAGGGGACCTCAACAATGAGCAGTTCTTC
CDR3 protein: CASSLGDLNNEQFF
J gene: TRBJ2-1
V gene: TRBV7-9
clone size: NA
D gene: NA

CDR3 DNA: TGCGCCAGCAGCTTATCCGCAGCCACCCTTAATGAAAAACTGTTTTTT
CDR3 protein: CASSLSAATLNEKLFF
J gene: TRBJ1-4
V gene: TRBV5-1
clone size: NA
D gene: NA

CDR3 DNA: TGTGCCAGCAGTTACGGGGGACTAGCGGACCCCCTTGAGACCCAGTACTTC
CDR3 protein: CASSYGGLADPLETQYF
J gene: TRBJ2-5
V gene: TRBV6-2/TRBV6-3
clone size: NA
D gene: TRBD2

CDR3 DNA: TGTGCCAGCAGTGAAAATAGCGGGGGGGCCTACGAGCAGTACTTC
CDR3 protein: CASSENSGGAYEQYF
J gene: TRBJ2-7
V gene: TRBV6-1
clone size: many
D gene: TRBD2

CDR3 DNA: TGCGCCAGCAGCCAAGCGTGGACAGGGACGACTGAAGCTTTCTTT
CDR3 protein: CASSQAWTGTTEAFF
J gene: TRBJ1-1
V gene: TRBV4-3
clone size: once
D gene: TRBD1

CDR3 DNA: TGTGCCAGCAGAAACTCAGGGTCCTACGAGCAGTACTTC
CDR3 protein: CASRNSGSYEQYF
J gene: TRBJ2-7
V gene: TRBV28
clone size: NA
D gene: NA

CDR3 DNA: TGTGCCAGCAGCCCAGGACTAGCGGGGGCCTCAATGCAAGAGACCCAGTACTTC
CDR3 protein: CASSPGLAGASMQETQYF
J gene: TRBJ2-5
V gene: TRBV11-3
clone size: NA
D gene: TRBD2

CDR3 DNA: TGTGCCAGCAGCCAACCCCGAGTACCCAAAAGCTCCTACAATGAGCAGTTCTTC
CDR3 protein: CASSQPRVPKSSYNEQFF
J gene: TRBJ2-1
V gene: TRBV7-9
clone size: NA
D gene: NA